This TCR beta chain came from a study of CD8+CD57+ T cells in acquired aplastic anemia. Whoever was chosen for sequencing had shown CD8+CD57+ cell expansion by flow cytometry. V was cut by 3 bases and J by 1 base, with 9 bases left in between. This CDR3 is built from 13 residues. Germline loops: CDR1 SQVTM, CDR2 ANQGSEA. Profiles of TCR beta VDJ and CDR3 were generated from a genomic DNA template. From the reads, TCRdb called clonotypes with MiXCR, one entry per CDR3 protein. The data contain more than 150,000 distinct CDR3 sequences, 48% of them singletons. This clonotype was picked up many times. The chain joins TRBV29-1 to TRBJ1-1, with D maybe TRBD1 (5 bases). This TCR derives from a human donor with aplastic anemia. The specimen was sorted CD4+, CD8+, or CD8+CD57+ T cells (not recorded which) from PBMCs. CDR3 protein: CSVDVGGNTEAFF. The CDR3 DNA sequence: TGCAGCGTTGACGTTGGGGGGAACACTGAAGCTTTCTTT.